The 8 T cell receptor beta chains given below trace back to one sample, sequenced in a study of cytomegalovirus exposure and HLA in healthy donors. Amplification used 60 Vbeta primers and 13 Jbeta primers. The protocol was immunoSEQ multiplex PCR, while the TCRdb copy is restricted to in-frame clones and leaves out a portion. The top ten hold approximately 1.1% of the sample, which has roughly 130,000 clones, around four fifths seen once. Sequencing input: PBMCs. These receptors were obtained from a boy between 10 and 17 years old in good health and CMV-seronegative.

The chain has TRBV19 and TRBJ1-2; D remains unclear. This CDR3 spans 16 amino acids. CDR1 LNHDA and CDR2 SQIVND come from the germline V gene (reference sequence). Trimming pared 3 bases from V and 4 bases from J, leaving 18 bases between. CDR3 residues: CASSISSGGSIYGYTF. CDR3 sequence (DNA): TGTGCCAGTAGTATCTCGAGCGGAGGGAGCATCTATGGCTACACCTTC. Complete variable domain (other parts from reference TRBV19 and TRBJ1-2): DGGITQSPKYLFRKEGQNVTLSCEQNLNHDAMYWYRQDPGQGLRLIYYSQIVNDFQKGDIAEGYSVSREKKESFPLTVTSAQKNPTAFYLCASSISSGGSIYGYTFGSGTRLTVV.

The J gene is TRBJ1-1, the V gene TRBV19, with 8 bases aligning to TRBD1. Germline lookup yields CDR1 LNHDA and CDR2 SQIVND (reference sequence). After removal of 4 bases from V and 5 bases from J, the junction contained 6 bases not matched to a gene. This CDR3 contains 14 residues. CDR3 DNA sequence: TGTGCCAGTAGTACCCAGGGGGCGATTACTGAAGCTTTCTTT. Translation: CASSTQGAITEAFF.

The rearrangement uses TRBV15 and TRBJ2-7, with TRBD2 matching 7 bases. The CDR3 consists of 16 residues. The trim removed 1 base at V and 0 bases at J, leaving 6 bases unmatched. Looked up from germline, CDR1 is LNHNV and CDR2 is YYDKDF (reference sequence). CDR3 nucleotide sequence: TGTGCCACCAGCAGAGTCTGGGCGGGGGACTCCTACGAGCAGTACTTC. Its translation: CATSRVWAGDSYEQYF. Complete variable domain (other parts from reference TRBV15 and TRBJ2-7): DAMVIQNPRYQVTQFGKPVTLSCSQTLNHNVMYWYQQKSSQAPKLLFHYYDKDFNNEADTPDNFQSRRPNTSFCFLDIRSPGLGDTAMYLCATSRVWAGDSYEQYFGPGTRLTVT.

V is TRBV7-3 and J is TRBJ2-1; the match to TRBD2 covers 7 bases. The CDR3 consists of 18 residues. Trimming took 5 bases from V and 3 from J; bases not matched to a gene: 16. Germline CDR1 and CDR2: SGHTA and FQGTGA. As DNA, the CDR3 is TGTGCCAGCAGCCCACTGGGGCTAGCGGCAGGTCGCTACAATGAGCAGTTCTTC. Protein: CASSPLGLAAGRYNEQFF.

The chain combines TRBV5-1 with TRBJ2-7; 12 nucleotides agree with TRBD1. The CDR3 is made up of 16 amino acids. The ends lost 4 bases at V and 3 bases at J; junction bases unmatched: 8. From germline, CDR1 is SGHRS and CDR2 YFSETQ. The CDR3 region is CASSLGTGGRFYEQYF. CDR3 coding DNA: TGCGCCAGCAGCCTGGGGACAGGGGGCCGATTCTACGAGCAGTACTTC.

This sequence joins TRBV12-5 and TRBJ2-3, with a tentative D call TRBD2 (5 bases). CDR3 length equals 17 residues. Trimming shortened V by 1 base and J by 0 bases, and 14 bases separated the two germline ends. Germline-derived CDR1 and CDR2 are LGHNT and FRNRAP. CDR3 protein: CASGLGGLLPSTDTQYF. CDR3 DNA sequence: TGTGCTAGTGGTTTGGGTGGACTCTTACCTAGCACAGATACGCAGTATTTT.

The sample holds one count of this clone. The rearrangement links TRBV4-1 to TRBJ2-7, with 11 bases identical to TRBD2. Germline V gene data show CDR1 as MGHRA and CDR2 as YSYEKL. The CDR3 runs 17 residues. V lost 4 bases and J lost 2; bases outside the gene matches: 10. The CDR3 loop is CASSRIPGLAETYEQYF. The CDR3 coding sequence is TGCGCCAGCAGCCGTATCCCGGGACTAGCGGAAACCTACGAGCAGTACTTC.

The chain carries TRBV28 and TRBJ2-2; TRBD1 agrees at 7 bases. J was trimmed by 5 bases and V by 8 bases; bases with no gene match: 11. Germline values: CDR1 MDHEN, CDR2 SYDVKM. The CDR3 contains 15 residues. CDR3 DNA sequence: TGTGCCAGCCGCCGGGACAGCCCTGAGACCGGGGAGCTGTTTTTT. Translation gives CASRRDSPETGELFF.